In this sample, the clone carrying this T cell receptor (beta chain) turned up once. The length of the CDR3 is 15 residues. Germline V gene sequence: CDR1 MNHEY, CDR2 SVGEGT. Trimming removed 4 bases at V and 1 base at J, with 12 bases between. These data are taken from a study of Ad26.COV2.S vaccination and SARS-CoV-2 variants. Stated treatment: 15 to 20 received Ad26.COV2.S at low or high dose, single or two shots; about 5 received placebo; per-sample allocation not given. Specimens were obtained on day 63 following the first vaccine or placebo injection. The assay was immunoSEQ multiplex PCR, and TCRdb's table has in-frame clones only and misses some. Of 380,000 or so clones detected, about nine tenths appear once; the ten largest clones hold 6.4%.

The sequencing here drew on peripheral blood, taken in a trial of Ad26.COV2.S vaccine versus placebo. The chain uses TRBV6-2 or TRBV6-3 and TRBJ2-3, with D maybe TRBD1 (6 bases). The receptor was derived from a person between 18 and 65 years old who received the Ad26.COV2.S COVID-19 vaccine or a placebo. Written as DNA, the CDR3 is TGTGCCAGCAGTTCCCGGAAGGGGGGCACAGATACGCAGTATTTT. Translated, it gives CASSSRKGGTDTQYF.